The entry below gives a single T cell receptor beta chain sequence along with its context. Its antigen is currently unknown. Germline-derived CDR1 and CDR2 are SGHDT and YYEEEE. The CDR3 contains 15 residues. V gave up 0 bases and J gave up 2 bases; unmatched junction bases: 3. This specimen comes from a study of cytomegalovirus exposure and HLA in healthy donors. Study-level points and caveats: Previous analysis showed most TCR beta V segments were productive about 90% or about 30% of the time.

A multiplex PCR was run with 60 Vbeta primers and 13 Jbeta primers. Method: immunoSEQ multiplex PCR; TCRdb's copy keeps in-frame clones and lacks some. The repertoire includes 110,000 or so clones, about 79% of them detected once, and about 2% sits in the top ten. Sequencing input: PBMCs. This chain joins TRBV5-6 and TRBJ2-7; TRBD2 matches 9 bases. The receptor was isolated from a human donor in good health. The CDR3 DNA follows: TGTGCCAGCAGCTTGGCATTAGCGGGAGCCTACGAGCAGTACTTC. Protein sequence: CASSLALAGAYEQYF. The full variable domain, its missing parts supplied by reference TRBV5-6 and TRBJ2-7, is DAGVTQSPTHLIKTRGQQVTLRCSPKSGHDTVSWYQQALGQGPQFIFQYYEEEERQRGNFPDRFSGHQFPNYSSELNVNALLLGDSALYLCASSLALAGAYEQYFGPGTRLTVT.